The rows below give T cell receptor beta chains drawn from one sample of a study of immune evolution from preneoplasia to lung adenocarcinoma. The method was immunoSEQ multiplex PCR; TCRdb's version includes in-frame clones alone and lacks a portion of them. The data show around 13,000 clones, approximately 80% seen once. Sequencing was carried out using FFPE minimally invasive lung adenocarcinoma tissue. The source of these receptors is a person aged 70 to 85 with lung adenocarcinoma. CDR3s include the opening cysteine and the closing phenylalanine or tryptophan. A D gene is named only where the DNA matches it firmly. Size is stated for part of the rows, as once, few or many counts, or as a class when the clone is expanded.

V	size	D	J	DNA	CDR3
TRBV7-2	.	TRBD2	TRBJ2-1	TGTGCCAGCAGCCCTAGCGGGAGTGAGAATGAGCAGTTCTTC	CASSPSGSENEQFF
TRBV6-5	.	TRBD2	TRBJ2-3	TGTGCCAGCAGGAAGACTAGCTTAGATACGCAGTATTTT	CASRKTSLDTQYF
TRBV5-1	.	.	TRBJ2-7	TGCGCCAGCAGCTTGGTAGTTGGAACTACGGGGGAGCAGTACTTC	CASSLVVGTTGEQYF
TRBV6-5	.	TRBD1	TRBJ1-2	TGTGCCAGCAGTAACAGGGGGCGGGGGAATGGCTACACCTTC	CASSNRGRGNGYTF
TRBV30	.	.	TRBJ1-4	TGTGCCTGGAGTTCTTTCTCGAATGAAAAACTGTTTTTT	CAWSSFSNEKLFF
TRBV19	.	.	TRBJ2-7	TGTGCCAGTAGTATCTCGTCTGGCTACGAGCAGTACTTC	CASSISSGYEQYF
TRBV25-1	few	.	TRBJ1-5	TGTGCCAGCACGGGGGGGGTCAATCAGCCCCAGCATTTT	CASTGGVNQPQHF
TRBV6-1	.	.	TRBJ1-5	TGTGCCAGCAGTGAAATAGGTCTATATCAGCCCCAGCATTTT	CASSEIGLYQPQHF
TRBV19	.	TRBD1	TRBJ1-5	TGTGCCAGTAGTATCGGGACAGGGGGATCTCAGCCCCAGCATTTT	CASSIGTGGSQPQHF
TRBV7-6	once	.	TRBJ1-3	TGTGCCAGCAGCATACCACCTGGAAACACCATATATTTT	CASSIPPGNTIYF
TRBV11-2	.	.	TRBJ2-7	TGTGCCAGCAGCTTAGGGGCAGGGTCCTACGAGCAGTACTTC	CASSLGAGSYEQYF
TRBV29-1	.	.	TRBJ1-2	TGCAGCGTTGTCGGGCGGACCTATGGCTACACCTTC	CSVVGRTYGYTF
TRBV27	few	TRBD2	TRBJ2-7	TGTGCCAGCGGAATCCGGGAGGGTGTATACTACGAGCAGTACTTC	CASGIREGVYYEQYF
TRBV25-1	.	.	TRBJ2-3	TGTGCCAGCAGGGACCAGATCTCCGGTACGCAGTATTTT	CASRDQISGTQYF
TRBV19	.	.	TRBJ1-6	TGTGCCAGTAGTACACTCCTAGACCCTTCACCCCTCCACTTT	CASSTLLDPSPLHF
TRBV5-4	.	.	TRBJ2-5	TGTGCCAGCAGCTTACGTCAGGGAGGTCGAGAGACCCAGTACTTC	CASSLRQGGRETQYF
TRBV5-4	.	.	TRBJ2-7	TGTGCCAGCAGCTTCGCGTCGGCCTCCTACGAGCAGTACTTC	CASSFASASYEQYF
TRBV28	.	TRBD2	TRBJ2-1	TGTGCCAGCAGAAGCGGGGGGGCCAACAATGAGCAGTTCTTC	CASRSGGANNEQFF
TRBV11-3	.	.	TRBJ2-1	TGTGCCAGCAGCTTGGGGTCATTCTACAATGAGCAGTTCTTC	CASSLGSFYNEQFF
TRBV6-5	.	TRBD1	TRBJ1-4	TGTGCCAGCAGTAACAGGGGGCGCGGTGAAAAACTGTTTTTT	CASSNRGRGEKLFF
TRBV7-6	.	.	TRBJ1-1	TGTGCCAGCAGCTCCCAGGCAAACACTGAAGCTTTCTTT	CASSSQANTEAFF
TRBV19	.	.	TRBJ1-5	TGTGCCAGTAGCCCGAAGGGGGGGCCGAGGGAGCCCCAGCATTTT	CASSPKGGPREPQHF
TRBV6-1	.	.	TRBJ1-1	TGTGCCAGCAGTGGGGCGGGGAACACTGAAGCTTTCTTT	CASSGAGNTEAFF
TRBV15	.	.	TRBJ2-3	TGTGCCACCAGCAGAGAGAGGGGCACAGATACGCAGTATTTT	CATSRERGTDTQYF
TRBV11-3	once	.	TRBJ2-1	TGTGCCAGCCGCAGGGAATCCAATGAGCAGTTCTTC	CASRRESNEQFF
TRBV6-5	.	.	TRBJ1-1	TGTGCCAGCAGTTTGTCGGGGACCTCCACTGAAGCTTTCTTT	CASSLSGTSTEAFF
TRBV7-9	.	TRBD2	TRBJ2-2	TGTGCCAGCAGCTTAAGCGGGACTAGCGGGCAAACCGGGGAGCTGTTTTTT	CASSLSGTSGQTGELFF
TRBV7-8	.	.	TRBJ2-3	TGTGCCAGCAGCTTTCCGGGCTTCCAGGATACGCAGTATTTT	CASSFPGFQDTQYF
TRBV6-1	once	.	TRBJ1-3	TGTGCCAGTACAAGGGATCCAGGAAACACCATATATTTT	CASTRDPGNTIYF
TRBV5-5	.	TRBD1	TRBJ2-7	TGTGCCAGCAGCCGCGAATTAGGGACAGGGGGTACCGAGCAGTACTTC	CASSRELGTGGTEQYF
TRBV6-1	.	.	TRBJ1-5	TGTGCCACCCGGACGAACCGTTATAGCAATCAGCCCCAGCATTTT	CATRTNRYSNQPQHF
TRBV9	.	TRBD2	TRBJ2-7	TGTGCCAGCAGCACCCTTCAAAGACTAGCGGACTACGAGCAGTACTTC	CASSTLQRLADYEQYF
TRBV6-6	once	.	TRBJ2-2	TGTGCCAGCAGAGGTTTCACCGGGGAGCTGTTTTTT	CASRGFTGELFF
TRBV6-1	.	TRBD1	TRBJ2-7	TGTGCCAGCAGTTCCGGGACAGACTACGAGCAGTACTTC	CASSSGTDYEQYF
TRBV20-1	.	.	TRBJ2-5	TGCAGTGCTAGACAATTCGGGACCCAGTACTTC	CSARQFGTQYF
TRBV6-6	.	TRBD2	TRBJ2-5	TGTGCCAGCAGTTACGGTACGGGGGGCCAAGAGACCCAGTACTTC	CASSYGTGGQETQYF
TRBV30	few	TRBD1	TRBJ2-1	TGTGCCTGGGGGACAGTCGGGAATGAGCAGTTCTTC	CAWGTVGNEQFF
TRBV6-1	.	.	TRBJ1-2	TGTGCCAGCAGCCCCGGGGTAGGGGCCTATGGCTACACCTTC	CASSPGVGAYGYTF
TRBV28	few	.	TRBJ1-5	TGTGCCAGCAGTTTGGGTAAAAGGGTCAGACAGCCCCAGCATTTT	CASSLGKRVRQPQHF
TRBV7-7	.	.	TRBJ1-1	TGTGCTAGCAGCCCAGGCCCCGAAGGCACTGAAGCTTTCTTT	CASSPGPEGTEAFF
TRBV14	once	TRBD1	TRBJ1-1	TGTGCCAGCAGCCCCTTGGGACAGGGGGATACTGAAGCTTTCTTT	CASSPLGQGDTEAFF
TRBV9	.	TRBD1	TRBJ1-2	TGTGCCAGCAGCTCCCCAGGGGGCGTAGGTGGCTACACCTTC	CASSSPGGVGGYTF
TRBV6-1	.	TRBD2	TRBJ2-5	TGTGCCAGCATCCGAATAGCGGGAGGGCCTGAGACCCAGTACTTC	CASIRIAGGPETQYF
TRBV28	few	.	TRBJ2-3	TGTGCCAGCACTCTTGGGCCGGCCAGCACAGATACGCAGTATTTT	CASTLGPASTDTQYF
TRBV2	.	.	TRBJ1-1	TGTGCCAGCAGCCCCAAGATGGGGACTGAAGCTTTCTTT	CASSPKMGTEAFF
TRBV7-9	.	.	TRBJ1-1	TGTGCCAGCAGCTCCCCCGAGGCATCTGGGGACACTGAAGCTTTCTTT	CASSSPEASGDTEAFF
TRBV5-1	.	.	TRBJ1-2	TGCGCCAGCAGCTTTATACGGGGCGGCTACACCTTC	CASSFIRGGYTF
TRBV7-9	.	.	TRBJ2-7	TGTGCCAGCAGCTACCCGACAGGCGGCGAGCAGTACTTC	CASSYPTGGEQYF
TRBV11-1	.	TRBD1	TRBJ2-2	TGTGCCAGCAGCTTAGGACAGGGAGTCGGGGAGCTGTTTTTT	CASSLGQGVGELFF
TRBV29-1	once	.	TRBJ2-1	TGCAGCGTTGGACAGACCTACAATGAGCAGTTCTTC	CSVGQTYNEQFF
TRBV5-1	few	.	TRBJ1-6	TGCGCCAGCAGTTTGACGCAGGGACTCGGCAATTCACCCCTCCACTTT	CASSLTQGLGNSPLHF
TRBV19	.	.	TRBJ1-2	TGTGCCAGTAGTATGGCGGGGGCAGATACTAACTATGGCTACACCTTC	CASSMAGADTNYGYTF
TRBV6-5	.	TRBD1	TRBJ1-5	TGTGCCAGCAGGGAACAGGGGGTCGGCAATCAGCCCCAGCATTTT	CASREQGVGNQPQHF
TRBV6-1	.	.	TRBJ2-3	TGTGCCAGCAGTGCCCTAGGGGCGCCCACAGATACGCAGTATTTT	CASSALGAPTDTQYF
TRBV30	.	TRBD1	TRBJ1-3	TGTGCCTGGAGTGCTGGGACAGGGAGAAACACCATATATTTT	CAWSAGTGRNTIYF
TRBV18	.	.	TRBJ2-7	TGTGCCAGCTCCCTGGACAGCTACGAGCAGTACTTC	CASSLDSYEQYF
TRBV11-2	.	TRBD1	TRBJ1-2	TGTGCCAGCAGCATCCACCGGGACAGGGTTTTTTATGGCTACACCTTC	CASSIHRDRVFYGYTF